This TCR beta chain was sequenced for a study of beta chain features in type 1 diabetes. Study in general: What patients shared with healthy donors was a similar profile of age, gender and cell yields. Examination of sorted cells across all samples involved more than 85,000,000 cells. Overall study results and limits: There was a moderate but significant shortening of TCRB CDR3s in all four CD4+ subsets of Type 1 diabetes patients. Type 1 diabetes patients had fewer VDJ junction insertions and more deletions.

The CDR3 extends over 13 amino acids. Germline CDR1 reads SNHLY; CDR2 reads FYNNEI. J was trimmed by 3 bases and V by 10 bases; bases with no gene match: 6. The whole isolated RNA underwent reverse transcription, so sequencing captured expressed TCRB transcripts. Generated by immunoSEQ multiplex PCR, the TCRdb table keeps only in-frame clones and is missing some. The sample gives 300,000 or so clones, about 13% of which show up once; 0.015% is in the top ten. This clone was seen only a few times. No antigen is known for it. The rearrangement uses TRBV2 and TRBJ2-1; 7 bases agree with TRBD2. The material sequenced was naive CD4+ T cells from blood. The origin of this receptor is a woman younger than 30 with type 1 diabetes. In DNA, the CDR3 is TGTGCCATCCAGCGGGGACTCTACAATGAGCAGTTCTTC. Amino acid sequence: CAIQRGLYNEQFF.